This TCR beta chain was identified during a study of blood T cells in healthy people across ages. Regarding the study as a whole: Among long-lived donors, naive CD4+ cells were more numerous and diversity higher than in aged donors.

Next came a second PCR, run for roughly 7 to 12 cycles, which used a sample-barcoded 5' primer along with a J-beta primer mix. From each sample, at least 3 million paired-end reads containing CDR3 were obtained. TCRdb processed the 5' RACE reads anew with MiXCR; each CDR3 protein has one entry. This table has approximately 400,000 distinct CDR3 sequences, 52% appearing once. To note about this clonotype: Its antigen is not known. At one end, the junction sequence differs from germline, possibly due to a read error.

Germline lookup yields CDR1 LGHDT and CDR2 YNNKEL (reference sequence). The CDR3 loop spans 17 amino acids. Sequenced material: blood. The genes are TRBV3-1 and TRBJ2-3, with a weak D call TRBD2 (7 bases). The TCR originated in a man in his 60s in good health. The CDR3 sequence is CASSLRGARRSTDTQYF. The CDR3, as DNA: TGCGCCAGCAGCCTCCGGGGGGCCCGAAGAAGCACAGATACGCAGTATTTT.